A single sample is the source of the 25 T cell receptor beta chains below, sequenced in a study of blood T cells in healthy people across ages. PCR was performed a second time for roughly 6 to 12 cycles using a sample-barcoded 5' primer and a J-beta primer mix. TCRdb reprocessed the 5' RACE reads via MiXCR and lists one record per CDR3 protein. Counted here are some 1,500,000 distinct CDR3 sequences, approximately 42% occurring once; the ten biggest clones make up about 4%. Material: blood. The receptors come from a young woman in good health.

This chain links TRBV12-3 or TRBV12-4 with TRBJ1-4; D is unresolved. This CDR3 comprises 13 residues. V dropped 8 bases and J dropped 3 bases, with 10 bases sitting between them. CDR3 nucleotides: TGTGCCAGCGGGTTAGCAGCTAATGAAAAACTGTTTTTT. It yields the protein CASGLAANEKLFF.

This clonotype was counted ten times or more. The CDR3 bases are TGTGCCAGCAGTTTAGGAAACAGGGCGATTGAGACCCAGTACTTC. This translates into CASSLGNRAIETQYF. This rearrangement joins TRBV12-3 or TRBV12-4 to TRBJ2-5; possibly TRBD1 for D (6 bases). This CDR3 has 15 amino acids. Trimming cost V 1 base and J 5 bases, with 14 bases left between them.

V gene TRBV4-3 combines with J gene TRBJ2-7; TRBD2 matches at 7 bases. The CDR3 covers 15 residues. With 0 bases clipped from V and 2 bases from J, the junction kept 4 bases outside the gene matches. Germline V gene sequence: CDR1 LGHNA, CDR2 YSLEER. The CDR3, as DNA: TGCGCCAGCAGCCAAGAGGGAAGCGGGACCTACGAGCAGTACTTC. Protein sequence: CASSQEGSGTYEQYF.

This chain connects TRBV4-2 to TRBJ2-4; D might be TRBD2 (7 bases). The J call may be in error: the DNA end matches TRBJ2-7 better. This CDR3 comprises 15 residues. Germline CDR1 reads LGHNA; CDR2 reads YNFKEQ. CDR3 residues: CASSQDAGGPNEQYF. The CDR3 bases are TGTGCCAGCAGCCAAGACGCCGGGGGGCCCAACGAGCAGTACTTC.

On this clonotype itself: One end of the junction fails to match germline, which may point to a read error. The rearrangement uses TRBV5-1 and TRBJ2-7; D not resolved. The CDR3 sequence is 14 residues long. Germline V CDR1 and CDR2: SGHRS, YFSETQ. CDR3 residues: CASSLDPGSYEQYF. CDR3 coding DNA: TGTGCCAGCAGCTTAGATCCTGGCTCCTACGAGCAGTACTTC.

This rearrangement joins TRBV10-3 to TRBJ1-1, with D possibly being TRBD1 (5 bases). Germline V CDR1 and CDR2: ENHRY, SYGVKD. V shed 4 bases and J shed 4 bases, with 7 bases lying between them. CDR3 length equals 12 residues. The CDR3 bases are TGTGCCATCAGTGCCCAGGGCACTGAAGCTTTCTTT. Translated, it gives CAISAQGTEAFF.

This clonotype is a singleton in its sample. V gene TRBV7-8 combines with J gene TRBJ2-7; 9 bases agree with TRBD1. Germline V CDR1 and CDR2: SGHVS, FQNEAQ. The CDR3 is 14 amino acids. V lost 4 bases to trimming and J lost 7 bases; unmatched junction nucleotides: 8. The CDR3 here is CASSSDRGLGEQYF. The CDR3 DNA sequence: TGTGCCAGCAGCTCGGACAGGGGTTTAGGTGAGCAGTACTTC.

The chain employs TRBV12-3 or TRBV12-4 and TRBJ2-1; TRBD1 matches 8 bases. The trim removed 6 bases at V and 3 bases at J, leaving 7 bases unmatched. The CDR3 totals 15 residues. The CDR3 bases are TGTGCCAGCAGCCCCCAGGGGGCGGTCTACAATGAGCAGTTCTTC. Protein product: CASSPQGAVYNEQFF.

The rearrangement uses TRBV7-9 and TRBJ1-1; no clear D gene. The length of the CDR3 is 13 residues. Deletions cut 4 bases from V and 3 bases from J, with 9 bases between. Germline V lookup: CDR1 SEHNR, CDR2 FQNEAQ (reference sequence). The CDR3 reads CASSYTEYTEAFF. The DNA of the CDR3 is TGTGCCAGCAGCTACACAGAGTACACTGAAGCTTTCTTT.

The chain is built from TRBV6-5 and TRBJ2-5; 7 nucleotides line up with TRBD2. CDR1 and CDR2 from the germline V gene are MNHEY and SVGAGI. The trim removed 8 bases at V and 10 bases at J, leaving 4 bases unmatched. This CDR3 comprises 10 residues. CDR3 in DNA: TGTGCCAGCGGGAGGGAGGTCCAGTACTTC. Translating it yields CASGREVQYF.

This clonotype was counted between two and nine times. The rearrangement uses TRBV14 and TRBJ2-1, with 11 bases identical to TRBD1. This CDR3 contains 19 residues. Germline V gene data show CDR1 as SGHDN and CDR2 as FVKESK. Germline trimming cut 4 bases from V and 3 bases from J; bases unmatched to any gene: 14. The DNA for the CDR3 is TGTGCCAGCAGCCCCACCATCGGACAGGGGGCATTTGGCTACAATGAGCAGTTCTTC. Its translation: CASSPTIGQGAFGYNEQFF.

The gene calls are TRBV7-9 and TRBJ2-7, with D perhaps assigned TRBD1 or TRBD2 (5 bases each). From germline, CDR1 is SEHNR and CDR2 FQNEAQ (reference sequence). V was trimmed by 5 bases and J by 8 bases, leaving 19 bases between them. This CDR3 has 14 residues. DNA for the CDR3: TGTGCCAGCAGCCCTGGGACCTCCTTCGGACAGCAGTACTTC. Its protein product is CASSPGTSFGQQYF.

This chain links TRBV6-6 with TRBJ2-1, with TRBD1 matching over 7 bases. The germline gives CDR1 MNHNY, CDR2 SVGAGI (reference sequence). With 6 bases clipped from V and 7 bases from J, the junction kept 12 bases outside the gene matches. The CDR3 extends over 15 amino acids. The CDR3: CASSLATGRVNEQFF. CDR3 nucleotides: TGTGCCAGCAGCCTTGCGACAGGGCGGGTAAATGAGCAGTTCTTC.

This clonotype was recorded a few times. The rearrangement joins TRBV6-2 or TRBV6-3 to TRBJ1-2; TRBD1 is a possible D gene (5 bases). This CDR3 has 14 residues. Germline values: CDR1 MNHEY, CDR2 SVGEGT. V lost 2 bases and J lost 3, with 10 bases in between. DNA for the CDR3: TGTGCCAGCAGTTACGCAGGGACTTACTATGGCTACACCTTC. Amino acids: CASSYAGTYYGYTF.

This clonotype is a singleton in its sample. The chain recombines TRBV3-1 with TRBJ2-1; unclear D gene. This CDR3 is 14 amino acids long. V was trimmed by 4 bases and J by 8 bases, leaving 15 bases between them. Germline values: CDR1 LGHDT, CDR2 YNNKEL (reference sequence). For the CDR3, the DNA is TGTGCCAGCAGCCCCCAATCCCCCTGGGATGAGCAGTTCTTC. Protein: CASSPQSPWDEQFF.

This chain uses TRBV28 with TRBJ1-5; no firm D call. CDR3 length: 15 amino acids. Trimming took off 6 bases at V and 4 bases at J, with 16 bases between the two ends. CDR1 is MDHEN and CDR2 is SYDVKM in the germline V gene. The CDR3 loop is CASSSGPTTNQPQHF. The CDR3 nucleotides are TGTGCCAGCAGCTCAGGACCTACGACTAATCAGCCCCAGCATTTT.

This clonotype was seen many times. The CDR3 nucleotides read TGCAGCGTTGCCCCGGGACTAGCGGGAGTCGGGAAAAACATTCAGTACTTC. Translation: CSVAPGLAGVGKNIQYF. The chain uses TRBV29-1 and TRBJ2-4; TRBD2 agrees at 14 bases. The germline V gene encodes CDR1 SQVTM and CDR2 ANQGSEA. This CDR3 contains 17 residues. V was pared by 4 bases and J by 4 bases, with 9 bases of the junction left unmatched.

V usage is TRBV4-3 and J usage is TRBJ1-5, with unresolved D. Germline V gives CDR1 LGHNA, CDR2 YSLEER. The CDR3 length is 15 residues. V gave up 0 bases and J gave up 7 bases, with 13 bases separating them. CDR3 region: CASSQDVRVGQPQHF. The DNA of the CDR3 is TGCGCCAGCAGCCAAGATGTAAGGGTAGGGCAGCCCCAGCATTTT.

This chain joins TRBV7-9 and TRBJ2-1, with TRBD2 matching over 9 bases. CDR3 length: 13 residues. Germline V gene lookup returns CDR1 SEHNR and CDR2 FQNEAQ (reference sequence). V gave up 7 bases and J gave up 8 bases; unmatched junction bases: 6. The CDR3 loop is CASMLAGRYEQFF. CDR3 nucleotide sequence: TGTGCCAGCATGCTAGCGGGAAGGTATGAGCAGTTCTTC.

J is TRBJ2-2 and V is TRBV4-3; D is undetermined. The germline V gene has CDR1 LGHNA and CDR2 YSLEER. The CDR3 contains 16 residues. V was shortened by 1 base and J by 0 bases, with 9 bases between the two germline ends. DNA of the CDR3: TGCGCCAGCAGCCAAGGTTCGGACGCGAACACCGGGGAGCTGTTTTTT. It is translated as CASSQGSDANTGELFF.

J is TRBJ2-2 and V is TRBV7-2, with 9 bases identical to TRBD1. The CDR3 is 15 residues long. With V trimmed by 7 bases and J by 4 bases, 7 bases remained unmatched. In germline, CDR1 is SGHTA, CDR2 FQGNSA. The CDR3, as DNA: TGTGCCAGCAACACCGGGACAGGGATCACCGGGGAGCTGTTTTTT. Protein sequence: CASNTGTGITGELFF.

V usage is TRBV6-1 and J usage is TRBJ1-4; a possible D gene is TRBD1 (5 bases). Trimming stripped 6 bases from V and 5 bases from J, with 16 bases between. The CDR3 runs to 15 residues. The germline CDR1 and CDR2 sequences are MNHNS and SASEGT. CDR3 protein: CASREPGPANEKLFF. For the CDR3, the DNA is TGTGCCAGCAGGGAACCGGGACCCGCGAATGAAAAACTGTTTTTT.

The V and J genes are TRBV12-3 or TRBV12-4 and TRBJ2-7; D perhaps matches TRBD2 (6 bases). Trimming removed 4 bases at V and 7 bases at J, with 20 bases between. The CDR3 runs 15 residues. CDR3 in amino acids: CASSSRESKYNEQYF. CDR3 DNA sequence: TGTGCCAGCAGTTCCCGGGAGTCGAAGTACAATGAGCAGTACTTC.

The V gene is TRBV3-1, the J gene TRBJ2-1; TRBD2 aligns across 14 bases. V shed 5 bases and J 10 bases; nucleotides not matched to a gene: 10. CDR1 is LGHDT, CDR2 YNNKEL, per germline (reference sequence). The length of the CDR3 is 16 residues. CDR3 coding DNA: TGTGCCAGCAGCTCGGGCGGGACTAGCGGGAGAAGGGAGCAGTTCTTC. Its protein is CASSSGGTSGRREQFF.

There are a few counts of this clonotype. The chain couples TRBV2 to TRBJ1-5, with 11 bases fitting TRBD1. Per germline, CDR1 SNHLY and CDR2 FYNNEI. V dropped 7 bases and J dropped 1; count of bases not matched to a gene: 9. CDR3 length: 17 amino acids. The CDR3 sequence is CASKDGGTGGSNQPQHF. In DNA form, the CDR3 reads TGTGCCAGCAAGGATGGCGGGACAGGGGGAAGCAATCAGCCCCAGCATTTT.